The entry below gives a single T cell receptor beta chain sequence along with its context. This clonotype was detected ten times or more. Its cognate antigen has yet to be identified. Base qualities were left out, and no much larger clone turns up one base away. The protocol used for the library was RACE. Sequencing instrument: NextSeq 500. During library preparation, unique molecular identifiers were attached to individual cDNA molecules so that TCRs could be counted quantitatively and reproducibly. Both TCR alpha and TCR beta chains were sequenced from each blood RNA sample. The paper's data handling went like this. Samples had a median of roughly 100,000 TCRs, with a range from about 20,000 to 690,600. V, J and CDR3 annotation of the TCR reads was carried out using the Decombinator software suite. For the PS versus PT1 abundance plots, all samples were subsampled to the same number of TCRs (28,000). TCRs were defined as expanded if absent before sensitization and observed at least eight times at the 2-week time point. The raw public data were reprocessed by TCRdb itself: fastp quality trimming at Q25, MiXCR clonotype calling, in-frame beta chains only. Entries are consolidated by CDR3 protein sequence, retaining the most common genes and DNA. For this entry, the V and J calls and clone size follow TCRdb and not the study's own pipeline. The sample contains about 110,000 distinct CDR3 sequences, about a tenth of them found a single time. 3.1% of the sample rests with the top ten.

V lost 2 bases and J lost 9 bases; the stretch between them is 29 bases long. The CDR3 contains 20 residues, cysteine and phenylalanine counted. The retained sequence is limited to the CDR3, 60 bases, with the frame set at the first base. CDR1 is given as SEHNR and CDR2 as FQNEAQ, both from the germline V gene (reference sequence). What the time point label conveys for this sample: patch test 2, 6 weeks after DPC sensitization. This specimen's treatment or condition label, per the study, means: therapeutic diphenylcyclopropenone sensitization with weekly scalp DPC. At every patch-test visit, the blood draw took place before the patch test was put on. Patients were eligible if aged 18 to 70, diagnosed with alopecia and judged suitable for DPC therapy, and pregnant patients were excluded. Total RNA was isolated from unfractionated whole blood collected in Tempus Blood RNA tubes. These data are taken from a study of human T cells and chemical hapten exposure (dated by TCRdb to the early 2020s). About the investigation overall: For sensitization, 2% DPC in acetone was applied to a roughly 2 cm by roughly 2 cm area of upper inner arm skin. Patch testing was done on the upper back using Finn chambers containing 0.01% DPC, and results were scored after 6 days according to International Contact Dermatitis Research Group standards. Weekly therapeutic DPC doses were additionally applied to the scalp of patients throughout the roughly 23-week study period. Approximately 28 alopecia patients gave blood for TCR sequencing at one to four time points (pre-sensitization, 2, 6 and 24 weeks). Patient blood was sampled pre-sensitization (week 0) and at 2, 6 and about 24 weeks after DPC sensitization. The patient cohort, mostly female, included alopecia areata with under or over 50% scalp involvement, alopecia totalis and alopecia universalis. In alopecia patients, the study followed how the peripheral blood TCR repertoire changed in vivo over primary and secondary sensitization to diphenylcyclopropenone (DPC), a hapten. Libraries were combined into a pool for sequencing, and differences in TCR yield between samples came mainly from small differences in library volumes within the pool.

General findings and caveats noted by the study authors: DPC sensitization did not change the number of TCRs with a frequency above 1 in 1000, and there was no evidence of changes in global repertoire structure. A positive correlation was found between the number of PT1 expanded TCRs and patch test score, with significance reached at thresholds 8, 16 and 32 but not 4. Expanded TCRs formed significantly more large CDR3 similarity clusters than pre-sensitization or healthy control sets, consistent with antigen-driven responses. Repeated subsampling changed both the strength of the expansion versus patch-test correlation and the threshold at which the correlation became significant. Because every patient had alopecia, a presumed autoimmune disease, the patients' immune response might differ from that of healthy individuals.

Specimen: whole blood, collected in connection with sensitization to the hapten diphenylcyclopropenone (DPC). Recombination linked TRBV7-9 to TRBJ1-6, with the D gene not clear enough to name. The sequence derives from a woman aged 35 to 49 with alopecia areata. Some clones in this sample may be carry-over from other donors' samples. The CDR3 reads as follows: CASSLTTTVGRVPSISPLHF. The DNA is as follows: TGTGCCAGCAGCTTAACCACGACTGTTGGCCGCGTTCCCTCAATTTCACCCCTCCACTTT.